Shown below are 9 T cell receptor beta chains from a single sample sequenced in a study of blood T cells in healthy people across ages. It was with a sample-barcoded 5' primer and a J-beta primer mix that a second PCR of about 6 to 12 cycles was run. TCRdb recomputed calls from the 5' RACE reads with MiXCR, one row per CDR3 protein. The sample has about 1.6 million distinct CDR3 sequences, 34% seen once. The specimen was blood. These receptors originate from a woman in her twenties or thirties in good health.

This clonotype has at least ten counts. The chain links TRBV4-2 to TRBJ2-7; D is possibly TRBD2 (6 bases). The germline V gene encodes CDR1 LGHNA and CDR2 YNFKEQ. Trimming cost V 0 bases and J 0 bases, with 15 bases left between them. The CDR3 is made up of 17 amino acids. The CDR3 sequence: CASSQEVLAGRSYEQYF. In DNA form, the CDR3 reads TGTGCCAGCAGCCAAGAGGTCTTGGCGGGGCGCTCCTACGAGCAGTACTTC.

The chain joins TRBV15 to TRBJ2-7; the D gene is possibly TRBD2 (6 bases). Deletions cut 0 bases from V and 2 bases from J, with 11 bases between. This CDR3 region has 15 residues. CDR1 is LNHNV, CDR2 YYDKDF, per germline (reference sequence). DNA of the CDR3: TGTGCCACCAGCAGAGATAGGGACTTAACCTACGAGCAGTACTTC. Its translation: CATSRDRDLTYEQYF.

This clonotype came up a few times. In DNA form, the CDR3 reads TGTGCCACCAGTGATATGGGGCCGACGGGCAATGAGCAGTTCTTC. This gives the protein CATSDMGPTGNEQFF. V gene TRBV24-1 combines with J gene TRBJ2-1; D may be TRBD1 (5 bases). Germline V gene data show CDR1 as KGHDR and CDR2 as SFDVKD. The CDR3 is made up of 15 amino acids. V was trimmed by 3 bases and J by 6 bases, leaving 14 bases between them.

The CDR3 DNA reads TGTGCCAGCAGGGCGGGTCAGGCCTACGAGCAGTACTTC. Translation gives CASRAGQAYEQYF. The V and J genes are TRBV28 and TRBJ2-7, with D maybe TRBD2 (5 bases). The CDR3 contains 13 residues. The V gene lost 6 bases and the J gene lost 2 bases, with 11 bases spanning the gap. Germline loops: CDR1 MDHEN, CDR2 SYDVKM.

For this clonotype: A much larger clone is a single base away; this may be a read error. The chain has TRBV6-6 and TRBJ2-5, with D perhaps TRBD1 (5 bases). This CDR3 spans 13 amino acids. V dropped 6 bases and J dropped 7 bases, with 15 bases sitting between them. CDR1 is MNHNY and CDR2 is SVGAGI in the germline V gene (reference sequence). In DNA form, the CDR3 reads TGTGCCAGCAGCTGGGGCTCCGTCGGGACCCAGTACTTC. Its translation: CASSWGSVGTQYF.

In this sample, this clonotype turned up many times. The chain couples TRBV29-1 to TRBJ1-2; D unclear. Germline assignment: CDR1 SQVTM and CDR2 ANQGSEA. V was pared by 3 bases and J by 1 base, with 12 bases between. The CDR3 extends over 14 amino acids. CDR3 residues: CSVDVASLNYGYTF. CDR3 nucleotide sequence: TGCAGCGTTGACGTTGCGTCCCTTAACTATGGCTACACCTTC. The full variable domain, in which reference TRBV29-1 and TRBJ1-2 provide the parts outside the CDR3, is SAVISQKPSRDICQRGTSLTIQCQVDSQVTMMFWYRQQPGQSLTLIATANQGSEATYESGFVIDKFPISRPNLTFSTLTVSNMSPEDSSIYLCSVDVASLNYGYTFGSGTRLTVV.

On this clonotype itself: One end of the junction varies from germline; a read error may be responsible. V usage is TRBV14 and J usage is TRBJ2-7; the D gene could be TRBD1 or TRBD2 (6 bases each). Germline assignment: CDR1 SGHDN and CDR2 FVKESK. This CDR3 region has 13 residues. The CDR3 sequence is CAGSNRGRLERYF. The CDR3 DNA sequence: TGTGCCGGCAGCAACCGGGGGCGCCTAGAGCGGTACTTC.

CDR3 amino acids: CSARDRANQPQHF. The CDR3 region has the DNA TGCAGTGCCCGCGACAGGGCGAATCAGCCCCAGCATTTT. This chain links TRBV20-1 with TRBJ1-5, with 7 bases that match TRBD1. CDR1 DFQATT and CDR2 SNEGSKA come from the germline V gene (reference sequence). The CDR3 is made up of 13 amino acids. J was trimmed by 4 bases and V by 6 bases; bases with no gene match: 6.

There are many counts of this clonotype. This chain joins TRBV10-3 and TRBJ2-7, with TRBD1 matching over 9 bases. This CDR3 has 14 amino acids. The germline V gene encodes CDR1 ENHRY and CDR2 SYGVKD. With 6 bases clipped from V and 4 bases from J, the junction kept 7 bases outside the gene matches. The CDR3 sequence is CAIRQGALDYEQYF. DNA for the CDR3: TGTGCCATCAGACAGGGGGCGTTAGATTACGAGCAGTACTTC.